This TCR beta chain originates from a study of T cell responses to AZD1222 COVID-19 vaccine. Study conclusions and caveats: Donors were largely white British and mainly female; clonal diversity was possibly underestimated. Baseline seropositives among AZD1222 recipients totaled only five to seven. Spike-spanning, vaccine-associated CD4 TCRs were dominant at 160-218 and 743-854. Repertoire sampling was restricted to post-peak T cell response timepoints.

With respect to this clone: Its antigen is not identified.

The repertoire was sequenced with immunoSEQ multiplex PCR; TCRdb's copy has only in-frame clones and lacks some. The sample lists about 120,000 clones; over 75% were seen once. The CDR3 is made up of 16 amino acids. Per the germline V gene, CDR1 is SGHKS and CDR2 is YYEKEE (reference sequence). V dropped 4 bases and J dropped 5; count of bases not matched to a gene: 12. The specimen comprised peripheral blood, sampled on day 0 of MenACWY control vaccination. The V and J genes are TRBV5-5 and TRBJ1-5; 7 nucleotides align to TRBD1. The origin of this receptor is an adult in good health. CDR3 bases: TGTGCCAGCAGCCCCCGACAGGGAAGCGCTCATCAGCCCCAGCATTTT. Translating it yields CASSPRQGSAHQPQHF.